The rows below give T cell receptor beta chains drawn from one sample of a study of blood T cell repertoires in COVID-19. Clones were read by immunoSEQ multiplex PCR, and TCRdb kept only the in-frame ones, dropping some. The repertoire includes 200,000 to 250,000 clones, more than 80% of them detected once, and under 10% sits in the top ten. Sequencing was done on a sample of peripheral blood. These receptor sequences come from a woman older than 75 with COVID-19, enrolled during active disease. CDR3s include the opening cysteine and the closing phenylalanine or tryptophan. A D gene is named only where the DNA matches it firmly. A row's size may be missing; if present it is once, few, many or a size class.

d_call	clone_size	v_call	j_call	cdr3_nt	cdr3_aa
TRBD2	.	TRBV5-8	TRBJ2-3	TGTGCCAGCAGCTTGGGACTAGCGGCGGGTGTTGCAGATACGCAGTATTTT	CASSLGLAAGVADTQYF
TRBD2	.	TRBV5-1	TRBJ2-4	TGCGCCAGCAGCTCATCTCTCTTCGGGGGGAAAAACATTCAGTACTTC	CASSSSLFGGKNIQYF
TRBD1	.	TRBV5-5	TRBJ1-6	TGTGCCAGCAGCCTAGGGACAGGGGGCTCCTATAATTCACCCCTCCACTTT	CASSLGTGGSYNSPLHF
TRBD2	.	TRBV5-1	TRBJ2-5	TGCGCCAGCAGCCCTTACACGACTAGCGGGGTTAGTGAGACCCAGTACTTC	CASSPYTTSGVSETQYF
TRBD1	.	TRBV9	TRBJ1-1	TGTGCCAGCAGCCTACAGGGGGCGTCTGAAGCTTTCTTT	CASSLQGASEAFF
.	.	TRBV10-3	TRBJ1-3	TGTGCCATCGGGGGGGACACTGGAAACACCATATATTTT	CAIGGDTGNTIYF
.	.	TRBV5-1	TRBJ1-5	TGCGCCAGCAGCCCGGGAGGGGGGGGAAGCAATCAGCCCCAGCATTTT	CASSPGGGGSNQPQHF
.	.	TRBV6-6	TRBJ1-6	TGTGCCAGCAGTTACTCGGTCCAGGGGTCACCCCTCCACTTT	CASSYSVQGSPLHF
.	.	TRBV7-8	TRBJ1-3	TGTGCCAGCAGCTTAACGGACAGCTTTTCAAACTCTGGAAACACCATATATTTT	CASSLTDSFSNSGNTIYF
.	.	TRBV4-1	TRBJ1-2	TGCGCCAGCAGCCAGCAAGGACAAAGCTATGGCTACACCTTC	CASSQQGQSYGYTF
.	.	TRBV19	TRBJ2-1	TGTGCCAGTAGTCCGGAGGGGGGGCTATACAATGAGCAGTTCTTC	CASSPEGGLYNEQFF
.	.	TRBV9	TRBJ2-1	TGTGCCAGCAGCGCCTCGGGCGGGGCCTACAATGAGCAGTTCTTC	CASSASGGAYNEQFF
TRBD1	.	TRBV28	TRBJ2-1	TGTGCCAGCACCCTTGGGGACAGCTCCTACAATGAGCAGTTCTTC	CASTLGDSSYNEQFF
.	.	TRBV5-3	TRBJ2-5	TGTGCCAGAAGCTACCCGCTCACTAGTTGGGAAGAGACCCAGTACTTC	CARSYPLTSWEETQYF
TRBD1	.	TRBV18	TRBJ1-1	TGTGCCAGCTCCGAAGGACAGGGGAACACTGAAGCTTTCTTT	CASSEGQGNTEAFF
.	.	TRBV7-9	TRBJ1-2	TGTGCCAGCAGCTTATCCGGGAATAACTATGGCTACACCTTC	CASSLSGNNYGYTF
.	once	TRBV29-1	TRBJ1-2	TGCAGCGTGGGACTGAGCAACTATGGCTACACCTTC	CSVGLSNYGYTF
TRBD1	.	TRBV10-3	TRBJ2-7	TGTGCCATCAGTCAGGACAGGGGTCCCTACGAGCAGTACTTC	CAISQDRGPYEQYF
.	.	TRBV4-2	TRBJ2-1	TGTGCCAGCAGCCAAGCCTCAGCTAGCTCCTACAATGAGCAGTTCTTC	CASSQASASSYNEQFF
.	.	TRBV2	TRBJ2-1	TGTGCCAGTAATCTAGACCACAATGAGCAGTTCTTC	CASNLDHNEQFF
.	once	TRBV6-5	TRBJ1-2	TGTGCCAGCAGTTACTCGGGGCGGAATGGCTACACCTTC	CASSYSGRNGYTF
.	.	TRBV2	TRBJ1-6	TGTGCCAGCAAGGGGGAGGGTTCACCCCTCCACTTT	CASKGEGSPLHF
.	.	TRBV9	TRBJ1-1	TGTGCCAGCAGCGTAGCCCGAGGCACTGAAGCTTTCTTT	CASSVARGTEAFF
TRBD2	.	TRBV3-1/TRBV3-2	TRBJ2-7	TGTGCCAGCAGCCCACTCGGGGGGGGGCGCCTGGACGAGCAGTACTTC	CASSPLGGGRLDEQYF
TRBD1	.	TRBV5-1	TRBJ1-4	TGCGCCAGCAGCTTACAGGGGCGTGGAGAAAAACTGTTTTTT	CASSLQGRGEKLFF
TRBD1	.	TRBV19	TRBJ2-7	TGTGCCAGCCAACAGGGGACCGGGATCGCCTACGAGCAGTACTTC	CASQQGTGIAYEQYF
.	.	TRBV7-3	TRBJ2-3	TGTGCCAGCAGCTCCGGAGGTATCGATACGCAGTATTTT	CASSSGGIDTQYF
.	few	TRBV10-3	TRBJ1-6	TGTGCCATCAGCCCCGGGGTCTCCTATAATTCACCCCTCCACTTT	CAISPGVSYNSPLHF
TRBD1	.	TRBV14	TRBJ2-7	TGTGCCAGCAGCCAAGGACAGGGGGGATCCTACGAGCAGTACTTC	CASSQGQGGSYEQYF
.	.	TRBV5-3	TRBJ1-5	TGTGCCAGAAGCTTGGTGGGGCTCGGAGTTAGTATGCAGCCCCAGCATTTT	CARSLVGLGVSMQPQHF
.	.	TRBV7-9	TRBJ2-4	TGTGCCAGCAGCTTGTTCAGGGGACCCAAAAACATTCAGTACTTC	CASSLFRGPKNIQYF
TRBD2	once	TRBV5-1	TRBJ2-3	TGCGCCAGCAGCACCGGACTAGCGGGAGGCCCCTACACAGATACGCAGTATTTT	CASSTGLAGGPYTDTQYF
.	.	TRBV15	TRBJ1-4	TGTGCCACCAGCAGAGATCGAGACCTCCGAGACAGTGGTGAAAAACTGTTTTTT	CATSRDRDLRDSGEKLFF
TRBD2	.	TRBV9	TRBJ2-7	TGTGCCAGCAGCCTCTCTAGCGGGATGGGCGAGCAGTACTTC	CASSLSSGMGEQYF
.	.	TRBV7-2	TRBJ2-5	TGTGCCAGCAGCTTTTTTGGGGAGGAGACCCAGTACTTC	CASSFFGEETQYF
TRBD1	.	TRBV6-6	TRBJ1-6	TGTGCCAGCAGTCGAATAGGACAGGGGGCTGCACGTTCACCCCTCCACTTT	CASSRIGQGAARSPLHF
TRBD1	.	TRBV7-3	TRBJ1-1	TGTGCCAGCAGCCCTACAGGGGGTACTGAAGCTTTCTTT	CASSPTGGTEAFF
TRBD1	.	TRBV6-5	TRBJ1-1	TGTGCCAGCACCAACATCGGCGGACAGGGGTACGCTTTCTTT	CASTNIGGQGYAFF
.	.	TRBV5-1	TRBJ1-2	TGCGCCAGCAGCTTGTCGGGAGCCAAGAGGAAGAATGGCTACACCTTC	CASSLSGAKRKNGYTF
.	.	TRBV7-2	TRBJ1-1	TGTGCCAGCAGCTTAGGGGCCCGACAGAACACTGAAGCTTTCTTT	CASSLGARQNTEAFF
TRBD2	.	TRBV7-6	TRBJ2-1	TGTGCCAGCAGCTCCCTTGTGGGAGGGGCCCCCAATGAGCAGTTCTTC	CASSSLVGGAPNEQFF
.	.	TRBV29-1	TRBJ1-1	TGCAGCGCCTCAGTTATGAACACTGAAGCTTTCTTT	CSASVMNTEAFF
.	few	TRBV5-4	TRBJ2-1	TGTGCCAGCAGCCCCTCACGGGGGGCGAATGAGCAGTTCTTC	CASSPSRGANEQFF
.	few	TRBV18	TRBJ1-3	TGTGCCAGCTCACCCCGACAGCTACCCTCTGGAAACACCATATATTTT	CASSPRQLPSGNTIYF
.	.	TRBV6-5	TRBJ1-1	TGTGCCAGCAGTTACGAGAGAGCGGCCTACACTGAAGCTTTCTTT	CASSYERAAYTEAFF
.	.	TRBV28	TRBJ1-1	TGTGCCAGCCACCGGCAGGGCAGAAACACTGAAGCTTTCTTT	CASHRQGRNTEAFF
TRBD2	once	TRBV9	TRBJ2-3	TGTGCCAGCAGCGTTATGACTAGCGGGCTAGTAGATACGCAGTATTTT	CASSVMTSGLVDTQYF